The 2 T cell receptor beta chains below were found in one sample sequenced in a study of blood T cell repertoires in COVID-19. Sequencing was performed with immunoSEQ multiplex PCR; in TCRdb, only in-frame clones are kept and a portion is missing. The sample shows roughly 700,000 clones, about 87% of them seen only once. The sample taken for sequencing was peripheral blood. Every receptor here comes from a woman aged 18-29 years with acute or convalescent COVID-19.

V usage is TRBV6-1 and J usage is TRBJ2-1; 10 nucleotides align to TRBD2. Germline V gene lookup returns CDR1 MNHNS and CDR2 SASEGT. The CDR3 contains 15 residues. The V gene end was trimmed by 2 bases and the J gene end by 9 bases; junction bases not matched to a gene: 7. CDR3 in DNA: TGTGCCAGCAGTGAAAGCGCTAGCGGGGGAGTTGAGCAGTTCTTC. Translated, it gives CASSESASGGVEQFF.

The chain uses TRBV6-4 and TRBJ2-2; 8 nucleotides align to TRBD2. The CDR3 loop spans 14 amino acids. Trimming at V came to 6 bases and at J to 3 bases, leaving 3 bases not matched to a gene. Germline values: CDR1 MRHNA, CDR2 SNTAGT. CDR3: CASRTSGYTGELFF. CDR3 in DNA: TGTGCCAGCAGAACTAGCGGTTACACCGGGGAGCTGTTTTTT.